The 32 T cell receptor beta chains reported below all come from one sample, sequenced in a study of graft-versus-host responses after intestinal transplantation (dated by TCRdb to the early 2020s). Receptors were amplified or captured by the immunoSEQ multiplex PCR assay. TCRdb retrieved this table from immuneACCESS and kept in-frame rearrangements only. Not all clones are present; in checked studies, unresolved V genes account for under half, and no reason is known for the remainder. The sample includes 60,000 to 75,000 clones, with roughly 90% observed a single time. Around 2.6% of the sample belongs to the ten largest clones. Taken with the paper, the label for time point translates to: cells obtained before transplantation from donor or recipient. For these receptors, no antigen is known. The sequences come from unstimulated CD8+ T cells sorted from spleen or lymph node cells, collected before intestinal transplant. The receptor set was obtained from a human donor who received an intestinal transplant.

The chain uses TRBV4-1 and TRBJ2-1, with D perhaps matching TRBD1 (6 bases). The ends were cut back, 0 bases at V and 8 bases at J, with 17 bases in the middle. The CDR3 totals 16 residues. Looked up from germline, CDR1 is MGHRA and CDR2 is YSYEKL. The CDR3 spells CASSQETQGMYDEQFF. CDR3 in DNA: TGCGCCAGCAGCCAAGAAACCCAGGGGATGTACGATGAGCAGTTCTTC.

This chain links TRBV11-2 with TRBJ1-1; D not resolved. Germline V gives CDR1 SGHAT, CDR2 FQNNGV. Trimming removed 2 bases from V and 4 bases from J, with 11 bases in between. The CDR3 runs 14 residues. The DNA of the CDR3 is TGTGCCAGCAGCTTATTCCTCGGGGTCACTGAAGCTTTCTTT. Translation gives CASSLFLGVTEAFF.

The CDR3 DNA reads TGTGCCAGCAGTTACTACAGGGCGGGCAACGAGCAGTACTTC. Residues: CASSYYRAGNEQYF. The chain joins TRBV6-6 to TRBJ2-7; a possible D gene is TRBD1 (6 bases). The germline V gene has CDR1 MNHNY and CDR2 SVGAGI (reference sequence). The CDR3 sequence is 14 residues long. With 1 base removed from V and 5 bases from J, the gap between germline ends came to 12 bases.

The CDR3 nucleotides are TGTGCCAGCAGCTTAGGAAGGACTAGCGGCTACGAGCAGTACTTC. Translating gives CASSLGRTSGYEQYF. This sequence joins TRBV7-8 and TRBJ2-7; TRBD2 matches 10 bases. Trimming took 1 base from V and 3 from J; bases not matched to a gene: 3. This CDR3 is 15 amino acids long. Germline V gene data show CDR1 as SGHVS and CDR2 as FQNEAQ.

The chain employs TRBV29-1 and TRBJ2-7; TRBD1 agrees at 9 bases. The CDR3 has 13 amino acids. Germline V gives CDR1 SQVTM, CDR2 ANQGSEA. After removal of 6 bases from V and 7 bases from J, the junction contained 10 bases not matched to a gene. The CDR3 nucleotides are TGCAGCGTGATACAGACAGGGGGTTCGGAGCAGTACTTC. Translating it yields CSVIQTGGSEQYF.

V usage is TRBV6-4 and J usage is TRBJ2-2, with D possibly TRBD1 on 6 matching bases. The CDR3 totals 15 residues. The germline CDR1 and CDR2 sequences are MRHNA and SNTAGT. V lost 4 bases and J lost 1, with 10 bases in between. In DNA, the CDR3 is TGTGCCAGCAGTGTGGAACAGGGGAACACCGGGGAGCTGTTTTTT. It specifies CASSVEQGNTGELFF.

This chain links TRBV5-1 with TRBJ2-7, with D possibly matching TRBD2 (6 bases). V was cut by 4 bases and J by 1 base, with 18 bases left in between. Germline V gives CDR1 SGHRS, CDR2 YFSETQ. CDR3 size: 16 residues. The CDR3 coding sequence is TGCGCCAGCAGCCACCCCGGGACGGAGGGTTCCTACGAGCAGTACTTC. It specifies CASSHPGTEGSYEQYF.

The rearrangement joins TRBV6-1 to TRBJ2-1; weak D call: TRBD2 (5 bases). This CDR3 contains 16 residues. The germline gives CDR1 MNHNS, CDR2 SASEGT. The V gene lost 4 bases and the J gene lost 0 bases, with 13 bases spanning the gap. The DNA of the CDR3 is TGTGCCAGCAGTGGAGATCCGGGGTTCTCCTACAATGAGCAGTTCTTC. It yields the protein CASSGDPGFSYNEQFF.

The gene calls are TRBV6-5 and TRBJ1-1, with D perhaps TRBD1 (5 bases). Germline-derived CDR1 and CDR2 are MNHEY and SVGAGI. The CDR3 is 16 residues long. V was pared by 0 bases and J by 2 bases, with 13 bases between. This CDR3 is CASSYSAPGGNTEAFF. As DNA, the CDR3 is TGTGCCAGCAGTTACTCAGCCCCCGGGGGAAACACTGAAGCTTTCTTT.

This rearrangement joins TRBV4-2 to TRBJ2-7; D is undetermined. This CDR3 comprises 13 residues. Trimming removed 1 base from V and 9 bases from J, with 13 bases in between. Germline CDR1 LGHNA, CDR2 YNFKEQ. CDR3 nucleotides: TGTGCCAGCAGCCAAGTTGATTATACCGGGCAGTACTTC. This gives the protein CASSQVDYTGQYF.

This chain connects TRBV2 to TRBJ2-7, with 14 positions matching TRBD2. This CDR3 region has 14 residues. Looked up from germline, CDR1 is SNHLY and CDR2 is FYNNEI. J was trimmed by 7 bases and V by 5 bases; bases with no gene match: 4. CDR3 sequence: CASSRLAGGREQYF. As DNA, the CDR3 is TGTGCCAGCAGTCGACTAGCGGGGGGGCGAGAGCAGTACTTC.

The genes are TRBV29-1 and TRBJ2-1, with TRBD1 as a possible D gene (6 bases). V lost 7 bases and J 4 bases, leaving 14 bases between the germline ends. The CDR3 has 13 amino acids. The germline CDR1 and CDR2 sequences are SQVTM and ANQGSEA. CDR3 region: CSASGDTYNEQFF. Here the CDR3 DNA reads TGCAGCGCCTCAGGGGACACTTACAATGAGCAGTTCTTC.

This chain links TRBV28 with TRBJ1-1, with TRBD1 identical over 7 bases. V lost 4 bases to trimming and J lost 1 base; unmatched junction nucleotides: 3. The CDR3 has 14 amino acids. CDR1 is MDHEN and CDR2 is SYDVKM in the germline V gene. CDR3: CASSSDRENTEAFF. CDR3 DNA sequence: TGTGCCAGCAGTTCCGACAGGGAGAACACTGAAGCTTTCTTT.

The chain couples TRBV27 to TRBJ2-5; no firm D call. This CDR3 region has 13 residues. Germline CDR1 and CDR2: MNHEY and SMNVEV (reference sequence). Trimming cost V 0 bases and J 5 bases, with 7 bases left between them. The CDR3 loop is CASSLSIRETQYF. The DNA for the CDR3 is TGTGCCAGCAGTTTATCGATACGGGAGACCCAGTACTTC.

V and J are TRBV5-4 and TRBJ2-1, with 12 bases matching TRBD2. This CDR3 is built from 19 residues. Germline CDR1 and CDR2: SGHNT and YYREEE (reference sequence). Trimming at V came to 4 bases and at J to 3 bases, leaving 14 bases not matched to a gene. The CDR3 nucleotides read TGTGCCAGCAGCCGACCTCCAATCCTAGCGGGGGGGCTCTACAATGAGCAGTTCTTC. Protein product: CASSRPPILAGGLYNEQFF.

The rearrangement links TRBV6-5 to TRBJ1-5; no definite D call. This CDR3 is 15 amino acids long. The V and J ends lost 6 bases and 0 bases respectively, with 12 bases between them. The V gene's germline CDR1 is MNHEY and CDR2 SVGAGI. CDR3 sequence: CASSGIPDSNQPQHF. CDR3 nucleotide sequence: TGTGCCAGCAGCGGGATTCCGGATAGCAATCAGCCCCAGCATTTT.

The chain employs TRBV7-9 and TRBJ2-5; a possible D gene is TRBD1 (6 bases). The CDR3 is 13 amino acids. V gave up 4 bases and J gave up 5 bases, with 11 bases separating them. Germline lookup yields CDR1 SEHNR and CDR2 FQNEAQ (reference sequence). The CDR3 reads CASSSQGYETQYF. Written as DNA, the CDR3 is TGTGCCAGCAGCTCCCAGGGGTACGAGACCCAGTACTTC.

The rearrangement uses TRBV13 and TRBJ2-5; D uncertain. Germline V gene lookup returns CDR1 PRHDT and CDR2 FYEKMQ (reference sequence). The CDR3 runs to 12 residues. The germline V and J ends were trimmed by 5 bases and 0 bases, with 4 bases remaining between them. The CDR3: CASSPYQETQYF. The CDR3 DNA sequence: TGTGCCAGCAGCCCGTACCAAGAGACCCAGTACTTC.

This clone was detected once. The chain uses TRBV9 and TRBJ2-7; possibly TRBD2 for D (6 bases). Germline CDR1 and CDR2: SGDLS and YYNGEE. The CDR3 runs to 14 residues. V dropped 0 bases and J dropped 4 bases, with 11 bases sitting between them. The CDR3 DNA is TGTGCCAGCAGCGTAGCGGGAGCAGGTTACGAGCAGTACTTC. Translation gives CASSVAGAGYEQYF. The entire variable domain, with the rest obtained from reference TRBV9 and TRBJ2-7, is as follows: DSGVTQTPKHLITATGQRVTLRCSPRSGDLSVYWYQQSLDQGLQFLIQYYNGEERAKGNILERFSAQQFPDLHSELNLSSLELGDSALYFCASSVAGAGYEQYFGPGTRLTVT.

With regard to this clone: Other DNA sequences in the same sample also yield this CDR3. The V and J genes are TRBV27 and TRBJ2-3; D is ambiguous. Germline V gene data show CDR1 as MNHEY and CDR2 as SMNVEV (reference sequence). Trimming stripped 5 bases from V and 0 bases from J, with 6 bases between. This CDR3 contains 13 residues. CDR3 sequence (DNA): TGTGCCAGCAGTCTAGACAGCACAGATACGCAGTATTTT. It codes for CASSLDSTDTQYF.

The rearrangement uses TRBV27 and TRBJ2-1; possibly TRBD2 for D (5 bases). Germline V gene lookup returns CDR1 MNHEY and CDR2 SMNVEV (reference sequence). CDR3 size: 15 residues. Trimming removed 2 bases from V and 4 bases from J, with 12 bases in between. As DNA, the CDR3 is TGTGCCAGCAGTTTAAACTCCCCGGGATACAATGAGCAGTTCTTC. Protein product: CASSLNSPGYNEQFF.

Only one count was recorded for this clone. This chain uses TRBV4-2 with TRBJ1-3, with D tentatively TRBD1 (6 bases). The CDR3 loop spans 16 amino acids. From germline, CDR1 is LGHNA and CDR2 YNFKEQ. V lost 0 bases, J lost 2 bases, and 11 bases lay in between. The CDR3 loop reads CASSQDRAGAGNTIYF. The CDR3 DNA reads as TGTGCCAGCAGCCAAGATCGGGCAGGGGCTGGAAACACCATATATTTT.

V is TRBV15 and J is TRBJ2-2; 9 positions match TRBD1. The CDR3 covers 17 residues. The ends lost 0 bases at V and 5 bases at J; junction bases unmatched: 7. Germline lookup yields CDR1 LNHNV and CDR2 YYDKDF (reference sequence). CDR3: CATSRDLGTGRTGELFF. The CDR3 nucleotides read TGTGCCACCAGCAGAGATCTAGGGACAGGGAGGACCGGGGAGCTGTTTTTT.

The V gene is TRBV7-9, the J gene TRBJ1-5; the D gene is possibly TRBD1 (5 bases). CDR1 is SEHNR, CDR2 FQNEAQ, per germline (reference sequence). V was cut by 3 bases and J by 3 bases, with 9 bases left in between. The CDR3 runs 14 residues. DNA of the CDR3: TGTGCCAGCAGCTTTCCGGGACTCAATCAGCCCCAGCATTTT. Amino acid sequence: CASSFPGLNQPQHF.

This chain uses TRBV6-6 with TRBJ2-1; tentatively, D is TRBD2 (5 bases). Germline values: CDR1 MNHNY, CDR2 SVGAGI (reference sequence). The V gene lost 6 bases and the J gene lost 7 bases, with 10 bases spanning the gap. CDR3 length: 12 amino acids. Here the CDR3 DNA reads TGTGCCAGCAGCCCAGAGGGAAATGAGCAGTTCTTC. It yields the protein CASSPEGNEQFF.

The J gene is TRBJ2-1, the V gene TRBV2; 10 bases map to TRBD2. CDR3 length: 19 residues. The germline V gene encodes CDR1 SNHLY and CDR2 FYNNEI. The trim removed 5 bases at V and 5 bases at J, leaving 18 bases unmatched. CDR3 region: CASSQIIAAAGGPDNEQFF. The CDR3 DNA is TGTGCCAGCAGTCAGATTATCGCAGCAGCGGGAGGGCCGGACAATGAGCAGTTCTTC.

J is TRBJ1-1 and V is TRBV2; TRBD1 is a possible D gene (5 bases). The CDR3 is 15 amino acids. Trimming took 8 bases from V and 3 from J, leaving 19 bases between them. Germline CDR1 reads SNHLY; CDR2 reads FYNNEI. The CDR3 DNA reads TGTGCCAGCGCCGAACCCGGTACAGGCTACACTGAAGCTTTCTTT. This sequence encodes CASAEPGTGYTEAFF. Combining the CDR3 with reference TRBV2 and TRBJ1-1 gives the whole variable domain EPEVTQTPSHQVTQMGQEVILRCVPISNHLYFYWYRQILGQKVEFLVSFYNNEISEKSEIFDDQFSVERPDGSNFTLKIRSTKLEDSAMYFCASAEPGTGYTEAFFGQGTRLTVV.

This clone was recorded only once. V usage is TRBV6-5 and J usage is TRBJ2-2, with D possibly being TRBD1 (6 bases). V was cut by 6 bases and J by 4 bases, with 12 bases left in between. This CDR3 comprises 14 residues. Looked up from germline, CDR1 is MNHEY and CDR2 is SVGAGI. The CDR3 DNA is TGTGCCAGCAGCCCAAAGGGGGTCACCGGGGAGCTGTTTTTT. This encodes CASSPKGVTGELFF.

V usage is TRBV5-6 and J usage is TRBJ1-2, with D possibly matching TRBD1 (5 bases). In germline, CDR1 is SGHDT, CDR2 YYEEEE. This CDR3 spans 17 amino acids. V lost 0 bases and J 4 bases, leaving 19 bases between the germline ends. The chain's CDR3 is CASSLAFLAGRRYGYTF. CDR3 in DNA: TGTGCCAGCAGCTTGGCCTTCCTGGCGGGACGGCGCTATGGCTACACCTTC.

The gene calls are TRBV7-8 and TRBJ1-6; TRBD1 agrees at 8 bases. CDR1 is SGHVS, CDR2 FQNEAQ, per germline. The CDR3 has 17 residues. The junction had 6 bases not matched to a gene; V was cut back by 2 bases and J by 3 bases. The CDR3 spells CASSLSRDRRYNSPLHF. The DNA of the CDR3 is TGTGCCAGCAGCTTATCCCGGGACAGGCGCTATAATTCACCCCTCCACTTT.

The genes are TRBV28 and TRBJ1-2; 7 bases match TRBD1. The CDR3 extends over 17 amino acids. Trimming at V came to 6 bases and at J to 2 bases, leaving 15 bases not matched to a gene. CDR1 and CDR2 from the germline V gene are MDHEN and SYDVKM. DNA for the CDR3: TGTGCCAGCAGATACCCTTATAAAGACAGGGAGAACTATGGCTACACCTTC. Amino acid sequence: CASRYPYKDRENYGYTF.

The V call is TRBV27, the J call TRBJ1-5; D might be TRBD1 (5 bases). The CDR3 is 14 amino acids. V was clipped by 6 bases and J by 5 bases, with 14 bases between them. Germline assignment: CDR1 MNHEY and CDR2 SMNVEV (reference sequence). The CDR3: CASSLAGGHQPQHF. CDR3 DNA sequence: TGTGCCAGCAGCCTCGCCGGGGGACATCAGCCCCAGCATTTT.